A single T cell receptor beta chain is shown here with its context. This sample stems from a study of control samples from healthy donors and cancer patients. The data were produced by immunoSEQ multiplex PCR, yet TCRdb's version contains in-frame clones alone and is incomplete. The sample includes 150,000 or so clones, 90% to 95% of them seen just once. The CDR3 is 16 amino acids. V gave up 2 bases and J gave up 5 bases; unmatched junction bases: 11. CDR1 is LNHDA and CDR2 is SQIVND in the germline V gene (reference sequence). The chain combines TRBV19 with TRBJ1-1; 7 bases line up with TRBD1. The TCR comes from a man aged 35-49 years in good health. Sample: blood. The CDR3 spells CASSIRPGGTRTEAFF. The CDR3 bases are TGTGCCAGTAGTATAAGGCCAGGGGGGACGCGGACTGAAGCTTTCTTT.